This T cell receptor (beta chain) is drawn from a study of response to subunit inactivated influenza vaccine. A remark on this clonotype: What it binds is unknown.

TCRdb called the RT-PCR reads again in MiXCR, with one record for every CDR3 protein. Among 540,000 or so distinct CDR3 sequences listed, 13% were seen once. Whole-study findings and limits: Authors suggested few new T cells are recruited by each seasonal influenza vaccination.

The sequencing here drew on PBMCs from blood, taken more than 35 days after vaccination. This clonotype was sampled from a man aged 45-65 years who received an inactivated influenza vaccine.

In DNA, the CDR3 is TGCAGTGCGAATCACCTACTCCTCGGTAACTATGGCTACACCTTC. The encoded protein is CSANHLLLGNYGYTF. The chain carries TRBV20-1 and TRBJ1-2; D unresolved. The CDR3 sequence is 15 residues long. V lost 6 bases and J lost 1, with 18 bases in between. Germline V lookup: CDR1 DFQATT, CDR2 SNEGSKA (reference sequence).